This T cell receptor beta chain was identified in a study of T cells after yellow fever vaccination. Broader study findings: The secondary response showed a weaker magnitude and a faster peak, day 5 versus 15.

The V and J ends lost 0 bases and 1 base respectively, with 7 bases between them. CDR3 length: 14 residues. Germline V CDR1 and CDR2: SGDLS, YYNGEE. TCRdb fed the 5' RACE reads into MiXCR, producing one record per CDR3 protein. The repertoire holds 20,000 to 30,000 distinct CDR3 sequences, with 4.5% as singletons. This clonotype came up a few times. The chain is built from TRBV9 and TRBJ1-1; no definite D call. This clonotype was sampled from a man aged 18 to 35 who received the YFV17D yellow fever vaccine. Source: PBMCs, either bulk or a sorted T-cell subset (CD4+, CD8+, memory, or dextramer-sorted; not recorded which), taken on the day of the yellow fever booster vaccination. This CDR3 reads CASSVVAGNTEAFF. CDR3 DNA: TGTGCCAGCAGCGTAGTGGCCGGGAACACTGAAGCTTTCTTT.